Below, 18 T cell receptor beta chains from the same sample are listed, as sequenced in a study of blood T cell repertoires in COVID-19 (dated by TCRdb to the early 2020s). The library was built by means of the immunoSEQ multiplex PCR assay. Entries here come from immuneACCESS through TCRdb and include only in-frame sequences with V and J called. Some clones fail to appear in such tables; in the studies checked, an unresolved V gene covers under half of the shortfall, and the cause of the remainder is unknown. For this sample there are under 300,000 clones; about 80% appear just once. Around 10% of the sample is in the top ten clones. The sequenced sample was peripheral blood. The receptors come from a woman between 45 and 65 years old who had recovered from COVID-19.

This rearrangement joins TRBV24-1 to TRBJ2-1; maybe TRBD1 (7 bases). The CDR3 sequence is 12 residues long. Between the trimmed V and J ends, which lost 9 bases and 10 bases, there was a span of 15 bases. Germline assignment: CDR1 KGHDR and CDR2 SFDVKD. CDR3: CATQGGSSEQFF. The CDR3 nucleotides are TGTGCCACCCAGGGGGGTTCGTCCGAGCAGTTCTTC.

The rearrangement links TRBV7-9 to TRBJ2-7; 12 nucleotides match TRBD1. The germline gives CDR1 SEHNR, CDR2 FQNEAQ (reference sequence). V lost 4 bases, J lost 9 bases, and 4 bases stayed unmatched. The length of the CDR3 is 13 residues. The DNA of the CDR3 is TGTGCCAGCAGCTCGGGGACAGGGGGCGGGCAGTACTTC. It yields the protein CASSSGTGGGQYF.

About this clone: Other DNA sequences in this sample translate to the same CDR3. The V and J genes are TRBV5-4 and TRBJ2-2, with TRBD1 as a possible D gene (5 bases). Trimming removed 1 base from V and 3 bases from J, with 10 bases in between. The germline CDR1 and CDR2 sequences are SGHNT and YYREEE (reference sequence). This CDR3 is built from 15 residues. The CDR3 here is CASSLQGRDTGELFF. DNA of the CDR3: TGTGCCAGCAGCTTGCAGGGTCGCGACACCGGGGAGCTGTTTTTT.

CDR3 coding DNA: TGCGCCAGCAGCCGGGGGGTGAACGCGAACACCGGGGAGCTGTTTTTT. Protein: CASSRGVNANTGELFF. The chain has TRBV4-3 and TRBJ2-2; weak D call: TRBD2 (6 bases). This CDR3 spans 16 amino acids. Trimming shortened V by 4 bases and J by 0 bases, and 12 bases separated the two germline ends. Germline assignment: CDR1 LGHNA and CDR2 YSLEER.

This sequence joins TRBV7-8 and TRBJ1-4; TRBD1 matches 11 bases. The ends lost 5 bases at V and 8 bases at J; junction bases unmatched: 13. The CDR3 has 17 residues. CDR1 is SGHVS, CDR2 FQNEAQ, per germline. CDR3 in DNA: TGTGCCAGCAGCACAGGGGGGACAGGGGGACGTGGGGAAAAACTGTTTTTT. Its protein product is CASSTGGTGGRGEKLFF.

This rearrangement joins TRBV30 to TRBJ1-2, with D possibly TRBD1 on 6 matching bases. Looked up from germline, CDR1 is GTSNPN and CDR2 is SVGIG (reference sequence). Deletions cut 0 bases from V and 6 bases from J, with 17 bases between. The CDR3 covers 15 residues. CDR3 coding DNA: TGTGCCTGGAGTGTAGGGGGGGGCGCAGGAAATGGCTACACCTTC. Translation: CAWSVGGGAGNGYTF.

The CDR3 bases are TGTGCCGGATCTAGCGGGAGGGCTCGCGAGCAGTACTTC. It specifies CAGSSGRAREQYF. This chain connects TRBV30 to TRBJ2-7, with TRBD2 matching over 12 bases. CDR3 length: 13 residues. Germline V lookup: CDR1 GTSNPN, CDR2 SVGIG (reference sequence). After removal of 8 bases from V and 6 bases from J, the junction contained 8 bases not matched to a gene.

The V and J genes are TRBV2 and TRBJ1-5, with 9 bases matching TRBD1. CDR3 length: 15 residues. Germline loops: CDR1 SNHLY, CDR2 FYNNEI. V shed 6 bases, J shed 5 bases, and the junction held 8 bases outside the gene matches. CDR3 sequence (DNA): TGTGCCAGCAGCGGGGGACAGGGTATGTATCAGCCCCAGCATTTT. Translating gives CASSGGQGMYQPQHF.

The V call is TRBV7-2, the J call TRBJ2-4, with 8 positions matching TRBD2. CDR1 and CDR2 (germline): SGHTA, FQGNSA. The CDR3 spans 13 residues. The V segment lost 4 bases and the J segment 8 bases; nucleotides outside the gene matches: 4. In DNA, the CDR3 is TGTGCCAGCAGCTCCGGGGGGGTGGACATTCAGTACTTC. Protein sequence: CASSSGGVDIQYF.

V gene TRBV28 combines with J gene TRBJ1-6, with a possible D match to TRBD1 (6 bases). The V gene's germline CDR1 is MDHEN and CDR2 SYDVKM. This CDR3 has 14 amino acids. V was cut by 4 bases and J by 7 bases, with 11 bases left in between. This CDR3 is CASSSITGNSPLHF. The CDR3 DNA sequence: TGTGCCAGCAGTTCTATTACAGGGAATTCACCCCTCCACTTT.

The chain recombines TRBV18 with TRBJ1-1; a possible D gene is TRBD1 (5 bases). Germline assignment: CDR1 KGHSH and CDR2 LQKENI. This CDR3 contains 14 residues. V was clipped by 2 bases and J by 0 bases, with 7 bases between them. This CDR3 is CASSPGAMNTEAFF. CDR3 sequence (DNA): TGTGCCAGCTCACCAGGGGCCATGAACACTGAAGCTTTCTTT.

The chain links TRBV27 to TRBJ2-7, with D maybe TRBD2 (8 bases). V was trimmed by 0 bases and J by 2 bases, leaving 14 bases between them. The CDR3 is made up of 16 amino acids. Looked up from germline, CDR1 is MNHEY and CDR2 is SMNVEV (reference sequence). This CDR3 reads CASSLSGGDRTYEQYF. DNA for the CDR3: TGTGCCAGCAGTTTATCCGGGGGGGACAGAACCTACGAGCAGTACTTC.

The rearrangement links TRBV27 to TRBJ2-7; D call uncertain. With 3 bases removed from V and 5 bases from J, the gap between germline ends came to 5 bases. Germline V gives CDR1 MNHEY, CDR2 SMNVEV (reference sequence). This CDR3 comprises 11 residues. The CDR3 nucleotides are TGTGCCAGCAGTTTTTCAAACGAGCAGTACTTC. Residues: CASSFSNEQYF.

The sample holds one count of this clone. The genes are TRBV28 and TRBJ2-3, with D possibly being TRBD1 (5 bases). Germline V gene data show CDR1 as MDHEN and CDR2 as SYDVKM. This CDR3 is built from 14 residues. Between the trimmed V and J ends, which lost 7 bases and 5 bases, there was a span of 16 bases. This CDR3 reads CASISAGMGDTQYF. The CDR3 coding sequence is TGTGCCAGCATATCAGCAGGGATGGGAGATACGCAGTATTTT.

The rearrangement joins TRBV19 to TRBJ2-3, with TRBD2 matching 8 bases. This CDR3 contains 16 residues. The trim removed 6 bases at V and 5 bases at J, leaving 13 bases unmatched. CDR1 and CDR2 (germline): LNHDA, SQIVND (reference sequence). The CDR3 bases are TGTGCCAGTAGCGACACCGGTAGCGGGAATCTAGATACGCAGTATTTT. As protein: CASSDTGSGNLDTQYF.

A single count supports this clone. The V gene is TRBV10-3, the J gene TRBJ1-2; 7 bases are shared with TRBD1. With 0 bases clipped from V and 5 bases from J, the junction kept 9 bases outside the gene matches. The CDR3 length is 16 residues. In germline, CDR1 is ENHRY, CDR2 SYGVKD. As DNA, the CDR3 is TGTGCCATCAGTGAGTCGCCTCTGCAGGGGGTGTATGGCTACACCTTC. Amino acids: CAISESPLQGVYGYTF.

This chain joins TRBV15 and TRBJ2-7; 10 bases fit TRBD1. Germline V gives CDR1 LNHNV, CDR2 YYDKDF (reference sequence). V trimming: 5 bases; J trimming: 4 bases; junction bases outside the gene matches: 8. The CDR3 consists of 15 residues. Written as DNA, the CDR3 is TGTGCCACCAGCCGCGACCGGACAGGGGGTTACGAGCAGTACTTC. Amino acids: CATSRDRTGGYEQYF.

The chain joins TRBV6-1 to TRBJ2-7; 8 nucleotides agree with TRBD1. Looked up from germline, CDR1 is MNHNS and CDR2 is SASEGT. The CDR3 sequence is 15 residues long. Trimming removed 1 base from V and 2 bases from J; junction bases left unmatched: 4. CDR3 loop: CASSEGQGSTYEQYF. CDR3 coding DNA: TGTGCCAGCAGTGAAGGACAGGGGAGTACCTACGAGCAGTACTTC.